Below, 30 T cell receptor beta chains from the same sample are listed, as sequenced in a study of CD8 T cells in ankylosing spondylitis. TCRdb used MiXCR to reprocess the 5' RACE reads, holding one entry per CDR3 protein. Of under 400,000 distinct CDR3 sequences detected, 11% appear once; the ten largest clones hold roughly 9%. Sequenced sample: blood, either unsorted or a sorted T cell fraction (not recorded which). These receptors were collected from a female donor with ankylosing spondylitis or in good health (not recorded which).

This clonotype was seen repeatedly, ten times or more. V usage is TRBV6-5 and J usage is TRBJ1-4; D may be TRBD1 (5 bases). There are 15 residues in the CDR3. Germline CDR1 is MNHEY and CDR2 is SVGAGI. V was shortened by 3 bases and J by 7 bases, with 15 bases between the two germline ends. DNA of the CDR3: TGTGCCAGCAGTTATAATTTCGGGACCGGTGAAAAACTGTTTTTT. Translating it yields CASSYNFGTGEKLFF.

This clonotype was observed a handful of times. J is TRBJ2-7 and V is TRBV18; TRBD1 matches 7 bases. This CDR3 has 15 amino acids. Germline V gene lookup returns CDR1 KGHSH and CDR2 LQKENI. V lost 3 bases and J lost 4; bases outside the gene matches: 9. The CDR3 loop is CASSPLQGLEYEQYF. The CDR3 coding sequence is TGTGCCAGCTCACCGCTACAGGGGCTCGAGTACGAGCAGTACTTC.

The J gene is TRBJ2-7, the V gene TRBV12-3 or TRBV12-4; tentatively, D is TRBD1 or TRBD2 (6 bases each). The CDR3 is made up of 13 amino acids. Trimming stripped 6 bases from V and 4 bases from J, with 13 bases between. CDR3 sequence (DNA): TGTGCCAGCAGGGGAGGACAGACTTACGAGCAGTACTTC. This encodes CASRGGQTYEQYF.

V usage is TRBV12-3 or TRBV12-4 and J usage is TRBJ2-7; 9 bases match TRBD2. V shed 6 bases and J 3 bases; nucleotides not matched to a gene: 6. The CDR3 is 14 amino acids. CDR3 nucleotide sequence: TGTGCCAGCAGACTTAGCGGGAGCCGCTACGAGCAGTACTTC. Its translation: CASRLSGSRYEQYF.

The chain employs TRBV7-6 and TRBJ1-4, with 9 bases lining up with TRBD1. With V trimmed by 2 bases and J by 4 bases, 14 bases remained unmatched. The CDR3 extends over 19 amino acids. Germline CDR1 reads SGHVS; CDR2 reads FNYEAQ. CDR3 bases: TGTGCCAGCAGCTTATCTCTATTACAGGGGGCTGTTAATAATGAAAAACTGTTTTTT. Protein: CASSLSLLQGAVNNEKLFF.

This sequence joins TRBV5-1 and TRBJ2-2; no firm D call. The CDR3 runs 13 residues. V gave up 1 base and J gave up 7 bases, with 8 bases separating them. Per germline, CDR1 SGHRS and CDR2 YFSETQ. The CDR3 protein is CASSLSLDGELFF. CDR3 nucleotide sequence: TGCGCCAGCAGCTTGTCTTTAGACGGGGAGCTGTTTTTT. Looking up the rest from reference TRBV5-1 and TRBJ2-2 gives the full variable domain: KAGVTQTPRYLIKTRGQQVTLSCSPISGHRSVSWYQQTPGQGLQFLFEYFSETQRNKGNFPGRFSGRQFSNSRSEMNVSTLELGDSALYLCASSLSLDGELFFGEGSRLTVL.

The chain carries TRBV5-8 and TRBJ1-5; D not certain. The CDR3 is made up of 14 amino acids. The V and J ends lost 2 bases and 4 bases respectively, with 10 bases between them. Germline V lookup: CDR1 SGHTS, CDR2 YDEGEE. Here the CDR3 DNA reads TGTGCCAGCAGCTTTGGGTTGAGAAATCAGCCCCAGCATTTT. This gives the protein CASSFGLRNQPQHF.

At least ten counts were recorded for this clonotype. This chain joins TRBV7-8 and TRBJ2-7; D unresolved. CDR1 SGHVS and CDR2 FQNEAQ come from the germline V gene. CDR3 length: 15 amino acids. V lost 2 bases and J 3 bases, leaving 14 bases between the germline ends. The CDR3 is CASSLRQQYVYEQYF. The CDR3 bases are TGTGCCAGCAGCTTACGTCAACAGTATGTCTACGAGCAGTACTTC.

This clonotype was counted ten times or more. The chain joins TRBV20-1 to TRBJ1-6; 7 positions agree with TRBD1. Per germline, CDR1 DFQATT and CDR2 SNEGSKA (reference sequence). The CDR3 covers 15 residues. CDR3 region: CSQIEGAAYNSPLHF. The DNA for the CDR3 is TGCAGCCAAATAGAGGGGGCAGCCTATAATTCACCCCTCCACTTT.

This clonotype has just a few counts. V usage is TRBV5-1 and J usage is TRBJ1-1; 9 nucleotides match TRBD1. The CDR3 extends over 18 amino acids. Per germline, CDR1 SGHRS and CDR2 YFSETQ. Trimming at V came to 4 bases and at J to 1 base, leaving 14 bases not matched to a gene. CDR3 residues: CASSGGGQGTNPNTEAFF. The CDR3 region has the DNA TGCGCCAGCAGCGGCGGCGGACAGGGGACAAACCCGAACACTGAAGCTTTCTTT.

This sequence joins TRBV6-2 or TRBV6-3 and TRBJ1-2; weak D call: TRBD1 (6 bases). CDR1 MNHEY and CDR2 SVGEGT come from the germline V gene. V lost 6 bases to trimming and J lost 7 bases, with 12 bases between them. The CDR3 runs to 12 residues. The CDR3 here is CASRGQIGGYTF. The CDR3 DNA is TGTGCCAGCAGAGGACAGATTGGTGGCTACACCTTC.

This clonotype occurred a few times. This chain connects TRBV9 to TRBJ2-7; TRBD2 matches 9 bases. This CDR3 has 16 residues. J gave up 6 bases and V 0 bases, and 10 bases lay outside the gene matches. Germline V gene sequence: CDR1 SGDLS, CDR2 YYNGEE. This CDR3 reads CASSVAGGRGQFEQYF. Written as DNA, the CDR3 is TGTGCCAGCAGCGTAGCTGGCGGGAGGGGTCAGTTCGAGCAGTACTTC.

This clonotype was seen at least ten times. The chain combines TRBV12-3 or TRBV12-4 with TRBJ1-4; D gene unclear. The ends were cut back, 6 bases at V and 3 bases at J, with 8 bases in the middle. The CDR3 loop spans 13 amino acids. CDR3 sequence: CASRDSPNEKLFF. The CDR3 DNA is TGTGCCAGCAGGGATAGCCCTAATGAAAAACTGTTTTTT.

This clonotype appeared many times. V is TRBV7-9 and J is TRBJ2-3; tentative D call: TRBD2 (6 bases). CDR3 length: 17 residues. V lost 5 bases and J 2 bases, leaving 20 bases between the germline ends. Germline loops: CDR1 SEHNR, CDR2 FQNEAQ (reference sequence). CDR3 in amino acids: CASSPVGGNEDTDTQYF. In nucleotides, the CDR3 is TGTGCCAGCAGCCCCGTGGGGGGAAACGAGGACACAGATACGCAGTATTTT.

This clonotype occurred many times. This rearrangement joins TRBV12-3 or TRBV12-4 to TRBJ2-3; 9 bases map to TRBD2. The V segment lost 5 bases and the J segment 2 bases; nucleotides outside the gene matches: 8. The CDR3 covers 16 residues. Here the CDR3 reads CASSPKREALTDTQYF. Here the CDR3 DNA reads TGTGCCAGCAGTCCAAAGCGGGAGGCCCTCACAGATACGCAGTATTTT.

This clonotype has only a few counts. The rearrangement joins TRBV12-3 or TRBV12-4 to TRBJ2-2; D perhaps matches TRBD1 (6 bases). V was trimmed by 6 bases and J by 2 bases, leaving 13 bases between them. The CDR3 extends over 15 amino acids. CDR3 sequence (DNA): TGTGCCAGCAGGCACTCGGGACAAAACACCGGGGAGCTGTTTTTT. Amino acid sequence: CASRHSGQNTGELFF.

Only a few counts were recorded for this clonotype. V is TRBV29-1 and J is TRBJ1-1, with TRBD1 as a possible D gene (6 bases). The germline gives CDR1 SQVTM, CDR2 ANQGSEA. The CDR3 is made up of 14 amino acids. Trimming pared 4 bases from V and 0 bases from J, leaving 12 bases between. Here the CDR3 DNA reads TGCAGCGTTGGCCACAGGGCACTGAACACTGAAGCTTTCTTT. The encoded protein is CSVGHRALNTEAFF.

This clonotype was found many times. The V call is TRBV28, the J call TRBJ2-7; 9 nucleotides match TRBD1. This CDR3 comprises 16 residues. V was pared by 4 bases and J by 0 bases, with 7 bases of the junction left unmatched. Germline V gene lookup returns CDR1 MDHEN and CDR2 SYDVKM. The CDR3 bases are TGTGCCAGCAGTTCTTTCGACAGGGGGAGCTCCTACGAGCAGTACTTC. Its protein is CASSSFDRGSSYEQYF.

This clonotype was detected only a few times. This rearrangement joins TRBV3-1 to TRBJ2-5; D may be TRBD1 (6 bases). The CDR3 runs 13 residues. CDR1 LGHDT and CDR2 YNNKEL come from the germline V gene (reference sequence). V gave up 10 bases and J gave up 4 bases, with 16 bases separating them. The CDR3 sequence is CATGTHVGETQYF. CDR3 coding DNA: TGTGCCACCGGGACACATGTAGGAGAGACCCAGTACTTC.

This clonotype was detected ten times or more. The rearrangement joins TRBV10-3 to TRBJ1-3; 11 bases align to TRBD1. The trim removed 7 bases at V and 4 bases at J, leaving 6 bases unmatched. From germline, CDR1 is ENHRY and CDR2 SYGVKD. This CDR3 contains 15 residues. CDR3 region: CAIISDRGPGNTIYF. CDR3 sequence (DNA): TGTGCCATCATTTCGGACAGGGGGCCCGGAAACACCATATATTTT.

V and J are TRBV7-3 and TRBJ2-2, with D perhaps being TRBD1 or TRBD2 (5 bases each). The CDR3 loop spans 14 amino acids. Looked up from germline, CDR1 is SGHTA and CDR2 is FQGTGA. The V gene lost 3 bases and the J gene lost 4 bases, with 9 bases spanning the gap. CDR3 nucleotide sequence: TGTGCCAGCAGCTTCGGGACGTCCACCGGGGAGCTGTTTTTT. Protein product: CASSFGTSTGELFF.

In its sample, this clonotype was seen many times. The chain uses TRBV20-1 and TRBJ2-7; the match to TRBD1 covers 7 bases. V gave up 6 bases and J gave up 0 bases; unmatched junction bases: 8. Germline-derived CDR1 and CDR2 are DFQATT and SNEGSKA (reference sequence). The CDR3 runs 14 residues. The CDR3 sequence: CSAEPGGTSYEQYF. The CDR3, as DNA: TGCAGTGCCGAGCCAGGGGGAACCTCCTACGAGCAGTACTTC.

J is TRBJ2-3 and V is TRBV6-5; D is unresolved. CDR1 and CDR2 (germline): MNHEY, SVGAGI. CDR3 length equals 12 residues. Trimming left V 0 bases short and J 4 bases short, with 2 bases between. The CDR3 DNA sequence: TGTGCCAGCAGTTACTCCTCAGATACGCAGTATTTT. Encoded protein: CASSYSSDTQYF.

Details on this clonotype: Since a much larger clone is just one base distant, this may be a read error. The chain carries TRBV29-1 and TRBJ1-2; D is possibly TRBD1 (5 bases). The CDR3 loop spans 13 amino acids. The V gene's germline CDR1 is SQVTM and CDR2 ANQGSEA. Trimming took off 4 bases at V and 0 bases at J, with 9 bases between the two ends. The DNA of the CDR3 is TGCAGCGTTGTCGGGGACTCTAACTATGGCTACACCTTC. The encoded protein is CSVVGDSNYGYTF.

This clonotype came up many times. In DNA form, the CDR3 reads TGTGCCAGCAGTCCACAGGGGAGGAATTCACCCCTCCACTTT. Its protein product is CASSPQGRNSPLHF. This sequence joins TRBV6-1 and TRBJ1-6; 7 positions match TRBD1. V gave up 5 bases and J gave up 7 bases; unmatched junction bases: 5. Germline V gives CDR1 MNHNS, CDR2 SASEGT. The CDR3 spans 14 residues.

In its sample, this clonotype was seen once. Given a much more abundant clone one base away, this may be a read error. The chain uses TRBV12-3 or TRBV12-4 and TRBJ2-3; weak D call: TRBD1 (5 bases). The CDR3 has 14 amino acids. V gave up 4 bases and J gave up 1 base, with 9 bases separating them. CDR3 in amino acids: CASSCTGRTDTQYF. DNA for the CDR3: TGTGCCAGCAGTTGCACAGGTCGCACAGATACGCAGTATTTT.

This clonotype was detected ten times or more. The rearrangement joins TRBV7-9 to TRBJ1-2; TRBD1 is a possible D gene (6 bases). Germline V gene data show CDR1 as SEHNR and CDR2 as FQNEAQ (reference sequence). CDR3 length: 13 residues. Trimming removed 8 bases at V and 6 bases at J, with 16 bases between. The CDR3 DNA is TGTGCCAGCCTTAGACAGGAAGGGCATGGCTACACCTTC. Its protein product is CASLRQEGHGYTF.

This clonotype was seen repeatedly, ten times or more. The chain is built from TRBV27 and TRBJ1-2; 9 nucleotides agree with TRBD1. The CDR3 consists of 16 residues. Per the germline V gene, CDR1 is MNHEY and CDR2 is SMNVEV (reference sequence). V shed 6 bases and J 4 bases; nucleotides not matched to a gene: 12. The CDR3 nucleotides are TGTGCCAGCAGGCTCACCGGGGACAGGGTTGGCTATGGCTACACCTTC. Amino acid sequence: CASRLTGDRVGYGYTF.

This sequence joins TRBV12-3 or TRBV12-4 and TRBJ2-5; 13 bases line up with TRBD2. V lost 3 bases, J lost 5 bases, and 6 bases stayed unmatched. The CDR3 spans 16 residues. The CDR3 DNA is TGTGCCAGCAGTTTGGGACTAGCGGGGCCTAGGGAGACCCAGTACTTC. Protein sequence: CASSLGLAGPRETQYF.

The table lists this clonotype with a few counts. The chain uses TRBV4-2 and TRBJ1-2; D might be TRBD1 (5 bases). V lost 5 bases and J lost 4, with 17 bases in between. The CDR3 consists of 15 residues. The germline gives CDR1 LGHNA, CDR2 YNFKEQ. The CDR3 loop is CASSESGTGSYGYTF. The CDR3 DNA reads TGTGCCAGCAGCGAAAGCGGGACGGGGTCCTATGGCTACACCTTC.